This T cell receptor (beta chain) was identified during a study of shared clonotypes between healthy human individuals. Profiled with immunoSEQ multiplex PCR; TCRdb holds only in-frame clones, not every one. The repertoire holds 2 million to 3 million clones, with more than 85% as singletons. The CDR3 has 15 residues. The germline V gene encodes CDR1 WSHSY and CDR2 SAAADI. Trimming left V 1 base short and J 2 bases short, with 8 bases between. Specimen: naive CD4+ T cells from PBMCs. Subset indicated: CD45RA+ positively selected. The chain employs TRBV10-2 and TRBJ1-4, with D possibly being TRBD1 (6 bases). This clonotype was obtained from a young man in good health. Some clones in this sample may be carry-over from other donors' samples. The CDR3 is CASSELQGTNEKLFF. DNA of the CDR3: TGCGCCAGCAGTGAGTTGCAGGGGACTAATGAAAAACTGTTTTTT.